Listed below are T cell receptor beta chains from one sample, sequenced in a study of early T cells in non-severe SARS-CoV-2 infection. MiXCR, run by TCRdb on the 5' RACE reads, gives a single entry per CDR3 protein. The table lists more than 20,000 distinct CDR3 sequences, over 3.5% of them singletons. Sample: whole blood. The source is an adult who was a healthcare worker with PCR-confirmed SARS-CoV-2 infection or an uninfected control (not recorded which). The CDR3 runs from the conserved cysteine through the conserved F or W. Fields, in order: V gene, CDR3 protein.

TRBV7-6 CASSLGEGRNIQYF
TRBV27 CASTDYTGYTF
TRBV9 CASSVAGTGAYEQYF
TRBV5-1 CASSFRQGRSGANVLTF
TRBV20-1 CSARGGQVGHEQYF
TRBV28 CASFTSGSSYEQYF
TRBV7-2 CASSFKGRDTGELFF
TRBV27 CASSSTSLRGHTQYF
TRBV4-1 CASSRGTGDAYEQYF
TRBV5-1 CASRPLQGTYNEQFF
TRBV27 CASSPPRLAGEETQYF
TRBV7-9 CASSLQAGVHNEQFF
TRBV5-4 CASSFRGRLSGNTIYF
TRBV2 CASSAGTGAFSGANVLTF
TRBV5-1 CASSPINRGQGTEAFF
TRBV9 CASSVEGVSGYTF
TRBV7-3 CASSFRTPNTGELFF
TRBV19 CASSSLMGGPFNEQFF
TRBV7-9 CASSSTSGRKADTQYF
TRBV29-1 CSVEIRAGATYEQYF
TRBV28 CASSTGTSGRTANEQFF
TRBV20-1 CSARDRQKGSTEAFF
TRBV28 CASSTLGGYATNEKLFF
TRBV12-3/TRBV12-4 CASSKGTGMSGELFF
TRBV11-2 CASSKRAREDYNEQFF
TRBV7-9 CASSLTGAEAFF
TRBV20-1 CSARPIGAGVNYGYTF
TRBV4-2 CASSPSRGLYEQYF
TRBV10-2 CASSVVSGSDEQYF
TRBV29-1 CSVSGSSSYNEQFF
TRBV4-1 CASSHDGQLYGYTF
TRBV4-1 CASSLSGGHRNTDTQYF
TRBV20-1 CSVAGDISNQPQHF
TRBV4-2 CASSQDRGASDTQYF
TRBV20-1 CSARRTGGTYEQYF
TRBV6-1 CASNYRGLAGEQFF
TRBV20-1 CSARLGQGVVKLFF
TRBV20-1 CSARDRGLTREQFF
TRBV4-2 CASRRLAESTDTQYF
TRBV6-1 CASRKVAGGQETQYF
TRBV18 CASSPAREGTEAFF
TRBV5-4 CASSQDRGNTEAFF
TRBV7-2 CASSLGSSDTQYF
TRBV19 CASSGTGNQPQHF
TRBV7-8 CASSLASGSPGAQYF
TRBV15 CATSGGRLGYTEVFF
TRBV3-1 CASSLLGGEGEQYF
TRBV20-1 CSARASSNTEAFF
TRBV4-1 CASSQVAGAYEQYF
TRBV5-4 CASSFTGEQYF
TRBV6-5 CASSPDRARTEAFF
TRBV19 CASSPTSRTNEQFF